This entry lists 12 T cell receptor beta chains sequenced from one sample in a study of T cell changes during pregnancy in multiple sclerosis. The repertoire was sequenced with immunoSEQ multiplex PCR; TCRdb's copy has only in-frame clones and lacks some. The repertoire holds roughly 39,000 clones, about 93% seen once, with around 0.4% in the top ten. This sample comprised CD4+ T cells from peripheral blood mononuclear cells, obtained after pregnancy. These receptors were obtained from a female donor in good health, enrolled as a control in a pregnancy study.

J is TRBJ1-2 and V is TRBV30, with D unclear. CDR1 is GTSNPN and CDR2 is SVGIG in the germline V gene (reference sequence). CDR3 length equals 12 residues. V was clipped by 5 bases and J by 2 bases, with 9 bases between them. CDR3 in DNA: TGTGCCTGGTCTTCGGGGAACTATGGCTACACCTTC. This encodes CAWSSGNYGYTF.

The gene calls are TRBV6-5 and TRBJ1-6; 7 bases align to TRBD1. The CDR3 is 15 residues long. V shed 2 bases, J shed 5 bases, and the junction held 3 bases outside the gene matches. Germline lookup yields CDR1 MNHEY and CDR2 SVGAGI. The CDR3 protein is CASSYRGGDNSPLHF. CDR3 DNA: TGTGCCAGCAGTTACAGAGGGGGCGATAATTCACCCCTCCACTTT.

V is TRBV7-9 and J is TRBJ2-7, with 9 bases aligning to TRBD1. The length of the CDR3 is 14 residues. Germline CDR1 SEHNR, CDR2 FQNEAQ (reference sequence). Trimming cost V 1 base and J 5 bases; bases outside gene matches: 3. The CDR3 region is CASSLVTGGNEQYF. Here the CDR3 DNA reads TGTGCCAGCAGCTTAGTAACAGGGGGCAACGAGCAGTACTTC.

This clone has a single count. The rearrangement joins TRBV5-1 to TRBJ2-7, with 7 bases aligning to TRBD1. The CDR3 has 13 amino acids. With V trimmed by 0 bases and J by 11 bases, 8 bases remained unmatched. The germline gives CDR1 SGHRS, CDR2 YFSETQ. CDR3 region: CASSLGDREPKYF. The CDR3 DNA reads TGCGCCAGCAGCTTGGGGGACAGAGAACCCAAGTACTTC.

This clone appeared a single time. The gene calls are TRBV5-6 and TRBJ2-3; the match to TRBD2 covers 10 bases. Per germline, CDR1 SGHDT and CDR2 YYEEEE. This CDR3 contains 16 residues. Germline trimming cut 0 bases from V and 2 bases from J; bases unmatched to any gene: 3. The CDR3 nucleotides read TGTGCCAGCAGCTTGGCCCTAGCGGGGGCCACAGATACGCAGTATTTT. Translating it yields CASSLALAGATDTQYF.

This clone was seen just once. The J gene is TRBJ2-5, the V gene TRBV5-6, with D possibly TRBD1 on 5 matching bases. Per the germline V gene, CDR1 is SGHDT and CDR2 is YYEEEE. CDR3 length: 14 residues. The V gene lost 4 bases and the J gene lost 5 bases, with 15 bases spanning the gap. The CDR3 is CASSTRTPGETQYF. DNA for the CDR3: TGTGCCAGCAGCACCCGGACACCCGGGGAGACCCAGTACTTC.

V and J are TRBV5-1 and TRBJ1-1, with 9 bases matching TRBD1. CDR1 and CDR2 (germline): SGHRS, YFSETQ. Trimming cost V 4 bases and J 4 bases; bases outside gene matches: 8. There are 15 residues in the CDR3. The CDR3 is CASSAKQGAGTEAFF. CDR3 DNA sequence: TGCGCCAGCAGCGCAAAACAGGGGGCGGGCACTGAAGCTTTCTTT.

The chain employs TRBV6-1 and TRBJ1-4, with D hard to call. With 4 bases removed from V and 1 base from J, the gap between germline ends came to 10 bases. In germline, CDR1 is MNHNS, CDR2 SASEGT. The CDR3 is made up of 15 amino acids. CDR3: CASSAPGVTNEKLFF. CDR3 in DNA: TGTGCCAGCAGTGCCCCGGGTGTAACTAATGAAAAACTGTTTTTT.

V is TRBV6-4 and J is TRBJ2-2, with no clear D. The CDR3 length is 14 residues. Per germline, CDR1 MRHNA and CDR2 SNTAGT. Trimming removed 5 bases from V and 4 bases from J, with 11 bases in between. The CDR3 sequence is CASSMQAGTGELFF. CDR3 DNA sequence: TGTGCCAGCAGTATGCAAGCCGGCACCGGGGAGCTGTTTTTT.

The chain is built from TRBV5-8 and TRBJ1-4; D unresolved. The CDR3 contains 15 residues. V lost 5 bases and J lost 7, with 18 bases in between. Germline CDR1 and CDR2: SGHTS and YDEGEE. CDR3 sequence (DNA): TGTGCCAGCAGGCACGACTTCGTGGGGAGTGAAAAACTGTTTTTT. Its protein product is CASRHDFVGSEKLFF.

V gene TRBV5-1 combines with J gene TRBJ2-1, with 13 bases aligning to TRBD2. Looked up from germline, CDR1 is SGHRS and CDR2 is YFSETQ. V lost 0 bases and J lost 7; bases outside the gene matches: 4. The CDR3 covers 16 residues. CDR3 in amino acids: CASSLGTSGSHNEQFF. The CDR3 DNA reads as TGCGCCAGCAGCTTGGGGACTAGCGGGAGTCATAATGAGCAGTTCTTC.

The chain joins TRBV27 to TRBJ1-5; TRBD1 matches at 9 bases. Losses at the gene ends were 5 bases for V and 1 base for J; bases not matched to a gene: 9. Germline V lookup: CDR1 MNHEY, CDR2 SMNVEV (reference sequence). This CDR3 comprises 17 residues. This CDR3 reads CASSPTGGLTSNQPQHF. CDR3 bases: TGTGCCAGCAGTCCTACAGGGGGCTTAACAAGCAATCAGCCCCAGCATTTT.